This is a list of T cell receptor beta chains from one sample in a study of blood T cell repertoires in COVID-19. Only in-frame clones appear in the TCRdb table, and some are missing; sequencing was by immunoSEQ multiplex PCR. The table lists more than 90,000 clones, roughly four fifths of them singletons. Input material: peripheral blood. The receptors originated from a man aged 50-59 years with acute or convalescent COVID-19. Both conserved end residues are part of each CDR3. D genes are given only for firm matches. A clone size is listed for some rows: how often the clone was seen (once, few, many), or a class if it is expanded.

v_gene: TRBV6-5; abundance: -; d_gene: -; len: 16; j_gene: TRBJ1-2; CDR3aa: CASSYPRGGPDYGYTF; CDR3nt: TGTGCCAGCAGTTACCCCCGTGGAGGGCCGGACTATGGCTACACCTTC
v_gene: TRBV20-1; abundance: few; d_gene: -; len: 12; j_gene: TRBJ1-5; CDR3aa: CSASYSNQPQHF; CDR3nt: TGCAGTGCTAGTTATAGCAATCAGCCCCAGCATTTT
v_gene: TRBV13; abundance: -; d_gene: -; len: 17; j_gene: TRBJ1-1; CDR3aa: CASSLEAYWTMNTEAFF; CDR3nt: TGTGCCAGCAGCTTAGAGGCCTATTGGACAATGAACACTGAAGCTTTCTTT
v_gene: TRBV7-9; abundance: once; d_gene: TRBD2; len: 16; j_gene: TRBJ2-1; CDR3aa: CASSLAGLAGGNEQFF; CDR3nt: TGTGCCAGCAGCTTAGCCGGGCTAGCGGGGGGCAATGAGCAGTTCTTC
v_gene: TRBV14; abundance: once; d_gene: TRBD2; len: 18; j_gene: TRBJ2-1; CDR3aa: CASSQGILAGENDNEQFF; CDR3nt: TGTGCCAGCAGCCAAGGGATACTAGCGGGAGAGAACGACAATGAGCAGTTCTTC
v_gene: TRBV19; abundance: -; d_gene: TRBD2; len: 15; j_gene: TRBJ2-2; CDR3aa: CASSMSGEGTGELFF; CDR3nt: TGTGCCAGTAGTATGAGCGGGGAGGGCACCGGGGAGCTGTTTTTT
v_gene: TRBV3-1/TRBV3-2; abundance: few; d_gene: -; len: 15; j_gene: TRBJ2-7; CDR3aa: CASSPLSVGSYEQYF; CDR3nt: TGTGCCAGCAGCCCTCTGAGCGTAGGTTCCTACGAGCAGTACTTC
v_gene: TRBV19; abundance: once; d_gene: -; len: 11; j_gene: TRBJ2-5; CDR3aa: CASSIEETQYF; CDR3nt: TGTGCCAGTAGTATCGAAGAGACCCAGTACTTC
v_gene: TRBV7-6; abundance: -; d_gene: TRBD1; len: 18; j_gene: TRBJ2-3; CDR3aa: CASSPAPRDREFADTQYF; CDR3nt: TGTGCCAGCAGCCCCGCACCCCGGGACAGGGAATTTGCAGATACGCAGTATTTT
v_gene: TRBV11-2; abundance: few; d_gene: TRBD1; len: 14; j_gene: TRBJ1-4; CDR3aa: CASSLGTGDEKLFF; CDR3nt: TGTGCCAGCAGCTTAGGGACAGGGGATGAAAAACTGTTTTTT
v_gene: TRBV5-5; abundance: -; d_gene: TRBD1; len: 15; j_gene: TRBJ2-7; CDR3aa: CASSSPGTGMNEQYF; CDR3nt: TGTGCCAGCAGCTCCCCCGGGACAGGGATGAACGAGCAGTACTTC
v_gene: TRBV30; abundance: -; d_gene: TRBD1; len: 14; j_gene: TRBJ1-2; CDR3aa: CAWSVGQGGYGYTF; CDR3nt: TGTGCCTGGAGTGTGGGACAGGGTGGCTATGGCTACACCTTC
v_gene: TRBV29-1; abundance: -; d_gene: -; len: 12; j_gene: TRBJ1-1; CDR3aa: CSVGGVNTEAFF; CDR3nt: TGCAGCGTTGGTGGAGTGAACACTGAAGCTTTCTTT
v_gene: TRBV6-5; abundance: -; d_gene: -; len: 13; j_gene: TRBJ1-5; CDR3aa: CASRQVNNQPQHF; CDR3nt: TGTGCCAGCCGACAGGTTAACAATCAGCCCCAGCATTTT
v_gene: TRBV18; abundance: -; d_gene: TRBD1; len: 14; j_gene: TRBJ1-1; CDR3aa: CASSPTGSNTEAFF; CDR3nt: TGTGCCAGCTCACCGACAGGGTCGAACACTGAAGCTTTCTTT
v_gene: TRBV28; abundance: -; d_gene: -; len: 13; j_gene: TRBJ2-5; CDR3aa: CASRLLHQETQYF; CDR3nt: TGTGCCAGCAGGCTACTCCATCAAGAGACCCAGTACTTC
v_gene: TRBV21-1; abundance: -; d_gene: -; len: 12; j_gene: TRBJ1-2; CDR3aa: CARTELLGGYTF; CDR3nt: TGTGCCAGAACAGAACTCCTGGGCGGCTACACCTTC
v_gene: TRBV6-5; abundance: -; d_gene: TRBD2; len: 15; j_gene: TRBJ2-7; CDR3aa: CASRVAGGSTYEQYF; CDR3nt: TGTGCCAGCAGAGTAGCGGGAGGGTCGACCTACGAGCAGTACTTC
v_gene: TRBV10-3; abundance: -; d_gene: -; len: 14; j_gene: TRBJ2-3; CDR3aa: CAIRNQGSTDTQYF; CDR3nt: TGTGCCATCCGAAACCAGGGGAGCACAGATACGCAGTATTTT
v_gene: TRBV7-3; abundance: once; d_gene: -; len: 13; j_gene: TRBJ1-1; CDR3aa: CASSLMRGNEAFF; CDR3nt: TGTGCCAGCAGCTTAATGCGGGGGAATGAAGCTTTCTTT
v_gene: TRBV13; abundance: -; d_gene: -; len: 15; j_gene: TRBJ2-7; CDR3aa: CASSPTGSGSYEQYF; CDR3nt: TGTGCCAGCAGCCCAACGGGCAGCGGCTCCTACGAGCAGTACTTC
v_gene: TRBV4-2; abundance: few; d_gene: TRBD1; len: 15; j_gene: TRBJ2-1; CDR3aa: CASSQDGTENNEQFF; CDR3nt: TGTGCCAGCAGCCAAGATGGGACAGAGAACAATGAGCAGTTCTTC
v_gene: TRBV4-1; abundance: once; d_gene: TRBD1; len: 16; j_gene: TRBJ1-4; CDR3aa: CASSQDGRQGAQKLFF; CDR3nt: TGCGCCAGCAGCCAAGATGGGAGACAGGGGGCACAAAAACTGTTTTTT
v_gene: TRBV11-2; abundance: once; d_gene: -; len: 15; j_gene: TRBJ2-7; CDR3aa: CASSLGTGIVDEQYF; CDR3nt: TGTGCCAGCAGCTTAGGAACAGGTATCGTCGACGAGCAGTACTTC
v_gene: TRBV19; abundance: -; d_gene: -; len: 15; j_gene: TRBJ1-5; CDR3aa: CASSISARDNQPQHF; CDR3nt: TGTGCCAGTAGTATATCGGCCAGGGACAATCAGCCCCAGCATTTT
v_gene: TRBV7-6; abundance: -; d_gene: TRBD2; len: 15; j_gene: TRBJ2-2; CDR3aa: CASSLEGGGTGELFF; CDR3nt: TGTGCCAGCAGCTTAGAAGGCGGGGGGACCGGGGAGCTGTTTTTT
v_gene: TRBV2; abundance: few; d_gene: -; len: 14; j_gene: TRBJ1-5; CDR3aa: CASSERQSNQPQHF; CDR3nt: TGTGCCAGCAGTGAACGACAGAGCAATCAGCCCCAGCATTTT
v_gene: TRBV5-4; abundance: -; d_gene: TRBD2; len: 17; j_gene: TRBJ2-3; CDR3aa: CASSLSLLAGGLGTQYF; CDR3nt: TGTGCCAGCAGCTTGAGCCTACTAGCGGGGGGGCTAGGTACGCAGTATTTT
v_gene: TRBV7-2; abundance: -; d_gene: -; len: 12; j_gene: TRBJ2-7; CDR3aa: CASSPDFSRQYF; CDR3nt: TGTGCCAGCAGCCCGGACTTCAGTAGGCAGTACTTC
v_gene: TRBV21-1; abundance: -; d_gene: -; len: 18; j_gene: TRBJ2-1; CDR3aa: CASSKGGGRERSYNEQFF; CDR3nt: TGTGCCAGCAGCAAAGGGGGTGGGCGGGAGCGCTCCTACAATGAGCAGTTCTTC
v_gene: TRBV20-1; abundance: -; d_gene: TRBD2; len: 12; j_gene: TRBJ2-1; CDR3aa: CSASGLDGEQFF; CDR3nt: TGCAGTGCTAGTGGACTAGATGGTGAGCAGTTCTTC
v_gene: TRBV7-9; abundance: -; d_gene: -; len: 13; j_gene: TRBJ1-2; CDR3aa: CASSPQDTDGYTF; CDR3nt: TGTGCCAGCAGCCCTCAAGACACGGATGGCTACACCTTC
v_gene: TRBV6-6; abundance: -; d_gene: -; len: 15; j_gene: TRBJ1-1; CDR3aa: CASTYPGGLNTEAFF; CDR3nt: TGTGCCAGCACCTACCCGGGGGGCCTGAACACTGAAGCTTTCTTT
v_gene: TRBV11-3; abundance: -; d_gene: TRBD1; len: 15; j_gene: TRBJ2-2; CDR3aa: CASSLGQGNTGELFF; CDR3nt: TGTGCCAGCAGCTTGGGACAGGGGAACACCGGGGAGCTGTTTTTT
v_gene: TRBV9; abundance: once; d_gene: -; len: 15; j_gene: TRBJ1-2; CDR3aa: CASSVGGNLNYGYTF; CDR3nt: TGTGCCAGCAGCGTGGGGGGGAACCTTAACTATGGCTACACCTTC
v_gene: TRBV28; abundance: -; d_gene: TRBD2; len: 16; j_gene: TRBJ2-1; CDR3aa: CASSPGGDRPYNEQFF; CDR3nt: TGTGCCAGCAGTCCGGGGGGGGACCGCCCCTACAATGAGCAGTTCTTC
v_gene: TRBV6-5; abundance: -; d_gene: -; len: 16; j_gene: TRBJ1-1; CDR3aa: CASSSFDLGLNTEAFF; CDR3nt: TGTGCCAGCAGTTCCTTCGATTTGGGACTAAACACTGAAGCTTTCTTT
v_gene: TRBV5-1; abundance: -; d_gene: -; len: 15; j_gene: TRBJ2-2; CDR3aa: CASSLEPSRTGELFF; CDR3nt: TGCGCCAGCAGCTTGGAACCTAGCCGCACCGGGGAGCTGTTTTTT
v_gene: TRBV7-6; abundance: -; d_gene: -; len: 13; j_gene: TRBJ2-7; CDR3aa: CASSLALTDEQYF; CDR3nt: TGTGCCAGCAGCTTAGCCTTGACAGACGAGCAGTACTTC
v_gene: TRBV4-1; abundance: few; d_gene: TRBD2; len: 18; j_gene: TRBJ2-1; CDR3aa: CASSLSRVGRETYNEQFF; CDR3nt: TGCGCCAGCAGCCTATCCCGAGTAGGGAGGGAAACCTACAATGAGCAGTTCTTC
v_gene: TRBV4-1; abundance: -; d_gene: TRBD1; len: 14; j_gene: TRBJ2-7; CDR3aa: CASSPSGQGTEQYF; CDR3nt: TGCGCCAGCAGCCCGTCGGGACAGGGGACCGAGCAGTACTTC
v_gene: TRBV19; abundance: -; d_gene: -; len: 14; j_gene: TRBJ1-1; CDR3aa: CASSTQGLNTEAFF; CDR3nt: TGTGCCAGTAGTACCCAGGGTTTGAACACTGAAGCTTTCTTT
v_gene: TRBV5-4; abundance: -; d_gene: TRBD2; len: 16; j_gene: TRBJ2-1; CDR3aa: CASSPPGERGTNEQFF; CDR3nt: TGTGCCAGCAGCCCTCCGGGGGAGCGGGGTACGAATGAGCAGTTCTTC
v_gene: TRBV9; abundance: -; d_gene: TRBD2; len: 16; j_gene: TRBJ2-7; CDR3aa: CASSRRSLANSYEQYF; CDR3nt: TGTGCCAGCAGTCGTAGGTCACTAGCGAACTCCTACGAGCAGTACTTC
v_gene: TRBV7-6; abundance: once; d_gene: -; len: 14; j_gene: TRBJ2-7; CDR3aa: CASSFQGLSYEQYF; CDR3nt: TGTGCCAGCAGCTTTCAGGGCCTCTCCTACGAGCAGTACTTC
v_gene: TRBV6-6; abundance: -; d_gene: -; len: 12; j_gene: TRBJ1-1; CDR3aa: CASKGAATEAFF; CDR3nt: TGTGCCTCTAAAGGGGCGGCCACTGAAGCTTTCTTT
v_gene: TRBV28; abundance: -; d_gene: TRBD2; len: 15; j_gene: TRBJ2-1; CDR3aa: CASSYTSVGDGEQFF; CDR3nt: TGTGCCAGCAGCTACACTAGCGTGGGTGATGGTGAGCAGTTCTTC